The 14 T cell receptor beta chains given below trace back to one sample, sequenced in a study of T cell changes during pregnancy in multiple sclerosis. Repertoires were generated with immunoSEQ multiplex PCR, while TCRdb's copy carries only in-frame clones and drops some. In the table there are approximately 9,000 clones, 83% of which are singletons. The source was CD8+ T cells from peripheral blood mononuclear cells, collected in the third trimester of pregnancy. These receptors all come from a female donor in good health, enrolled as a control in a pregnancy study.

The rearrangement joins TRBV7-9 to TRBJ2-2, with TRBD2 matching over 8 bases. Germline V gene data show CDR1 as SEHNR and CDR2 as FQNEAQ (reference sequence). With 7 bases clipped from V and 5 bases from J, the junction kept 3 bases outside the gene matches. There are 13 residues in the CDR3. The CDR3 reads CASTAGATGELFF. CDR3 nucleotide sequence: TGTGCCAGCACAGCGGGGGCGACCGGGGAGCTGTTTTTT.

The chain employs TRBV30 and TRBJ2-3; 8 positions match TRBD1. V gave up 0 bases and J gave up 0 bases; unmatched junction bases: 5. Looked up from germline, CDR1 is GTSNPN and CDR2 is SVGIG (reference sequence). The CDR3 spans 16 residues. Written as DNA, the CDR3 is TGTGCCTGGAGTGTACTGGGACAGGCCAGCACAGATACGCAGTATTTT. It codes for CAWSVLGQASTDTQYF.

This clone is categorized as medium-sized. The rearrangement links TRBV7-2 to TRBJ2-5; D is uncertain. The CDR3 totals 17 residues. CDR1 and CDR2 (germline): SGHTA, FQGNSA. V shed 1 base and J shed 5 bases, with 20 bases lying between them. Written as DNA, the CDR3 is TGTGCCAGCAGCTTAGGTGACGTGCGGAGCACGTGGGAGACCCAGTACTTC. This gives the protein CASSLGDVRSTWETQYF. Looking up the rest from reference TRBV7-2 and TRBJ2-5 gives the full variable domain: GAGVSQSPSNKVTEKGKDVELRCDPISGHTALYWYRQSLGQGLEFLIYFQGNSAPDKSGLPSDRFSAERTGGSVSTLTIQRTQQEDSAVYLCASSLGDVRSTWETQYFGPGTRLLVL.

V usage is TRBV25-1 and J usage is TRBJ2-7; possibly TRBD1 for D (5 bases). Trimming took off 2 bases at V and 3 bases at J, with 8 bases between the two ends. Germline values: CDR1 MGHDK, CDR2 SYGVNS. This CDR3 comprises 13 residues. The CDR3 bases are TGTGCCAGCAGTGAAACAGGCCTCTACGAGCAGTACTTC. Its translation is CASSETGLYEQYF.

V usage is TRBV6-4 and J usage is TRBJ2-1; 12 bases agree with TRBD2. This CDR3 contains 15 residues. Germline trimming cut 8 bases from V and 8 bases from J; bases unmatched to any gene: 10. The germline V gene has CDR1 MRHNA and CDR2 SNTAGT. The CDR3 region has the DNA TGTGCCAGCGCCCGACTAGCGGGAGAGCACTATGAGCAGTTCTTC. It encodes CASARLAGEHYEQFF.

The chain recombines TRBV5-6 with TRBJ2-3; 13 nucleotides align to TRBD2. This CDR3 region has 17 residues. Per germline, CDR1 SGHDT and CDR2 YYEEEE. The trim removed 4 bases at V and 2 bases at J, leaving 7 bases unmatched. The CDR3 is CASSKTSGGRDTDTQYF. CDR3 DNA sequence: TGTGCCAGCAGCAAGACTAGCGGGGGGCGGGACACAGATACGCAGTATTTT. Filled out from reference TRBV5-6 and TRBJ2-3, the complete variable domain reads DAGVTQSPTHLIKTRGQQVTLRCSPKSGHDTVSWYQQALGQGPQFIFQYYEEEERQRGNFPDRFSGHQFPNYSSELNVNALLLGDSALYLCASSKTSGGRDTDTQYFGPGTRLTVL.

CDR3 in DNA: TGTGCCAGCAGCACCTCAGGGATCAATCAGCCCCAGCATTTT. Residues: CASSTSGINQPQHF. The chain carries TRBV27 and TRBJ1-5; D is perhaps TRBD1 (5 bases). Looked up from germline, CDR1 is MNHEY and CDR2 is SMNVEV (reference sequence). The CDR3 is 14 amino acids. Between the trimmed V and J ends, which lost 6 bases and 3 bases, there was a span of 12 bases.

The CDR3 coding sequence is TGTGCCAGCAGCGTAGGAGGGGTGGTGGGGGCAGGATATGGCTACACCTTC. Its protein is CASSVGGVVGAGYGYTF. The V and J genes are TRBV9 and TRBJ1-2; D possibly corresponds to TRBD1 (6 bases). V was shortened by 0 bases and J by 5 bases, with 20 bases between the two germline ends. CDR1 is SGDLS and CDR2 is YYNGEE in the germline V gene. The CDR3 is 17 amino acids.

V gene TRBV11-2 combines with J gene TRBJ1-5; D may be TRBD1 (6 bases). This CDR3 has 15 residues. The V end lost 2 bases, the J end lost 6 bases, and 14 bases lay between the germline ends. CDR1 SGHAT and CDR2 FQNNGV come from the germline V gene. CDR3 residues: CASSLLAGASQPQHF. CDR3 sequence (DNA): TGTGCCAGCAGCTTACTGGCGGGGGCGAGTCAGCCCCAGCATTTT.

This chain uses TRBV4-3 with TRBJ2-3; 9 nucleotides match TRBD2. This CDR3 comprises 19 residues. Trimming cost V 1 base and J 1 base; bases outside gene matches: 12. Germline V gives CDR1 LGHNA, CDR2 YSLEER. The CDR3, as DNA: TGCGCCAGCAGCCAAGGGCCTGGGCGGGGGGGAGGCGGCACAGATACGCAGTATTTT. It yields the protein CASSQGPGRGGGGTDTQYF.

This clone has a single count. V gene TRBV7-2 combines with J gene TRBJ2-3, with 10 positions matching TRBD2. Germline trimming cut 0 bases from V and 1 base from J; bases unmatched to any gene: 7. Germline CDR1 and CDR2: SGHTA and FQGNSA. The length of the CDR3 is 18 residues. The CDR3 DNA is TGTGCCAGCAGCTTAGCTCCTAGCGGGAGTATGGGCACAGATACGCAGTATTTT. Protein: CASSLAPSGSMGTDTQYF.

The chain carries TRBV27 and TRBJ2-1; 12 nucleotides align to TRBD2. V lost 3 bases to trimming and J lost 2 bases; unmatched junction nucleotides: 11. The CDR3 loop spans 19 amino acids. Looked up from germline, CDR1 is MNHEY and CDR2 is SMNVEV (reference sequence). In nucleotides, the CDR3 is TGTGCCAGCAGTTTGCGACTAGCGGGGGCGGCCCTGGCCTACAATGAGCAGTTCTTC. Its protein is CASSLRLAGAALAYNEQFF.

This clone came up a few times. One end of the junction does not line up with germline, which may come from a read error. This chain connects TRBV7-7 to TRBJ2-1; 7 bases agree with TRBD2. The germline CDR1 and CDR2 sequences are SSHAT and FNYEAQ (reference sequence). The CDR3 contains 15 residues. CDR3 DNA sequence: TGTGCTAGCAGCTTAGGGGCTAGCGGTTACAATGAGCAGTTCTTC. Translating it yields CASSLGASGYNEQFF.

This clone is classed as medium-sized. V and J are TRBV29-1 and TRBJ1-1; 7 positions agree with TRBD1. The germline V gene has CDR1 SQVTM and CDR2 ANQGSEA. The CDR3 covers 12 residues. V dropped 6 bases and J dropped 3; count of bases not matched to a gene: 4. The CDR3 DNA reads TGCAGCGTCCGACAGGGAGACACTGAAGCTTTCTTT. This translates into CSVRQGDTEAFF. Based on the CDR3 plus reference TRBV29-1 and TRBJ1-1, the full variable domain is SAVISQKPSRDICQRGTSLTIQCQVDSQVTMMFWYRQQPGQSLTLIATANQGSEATYESGFVIDKFPISRPNLTFSTLTVSNMSPEDSSIYLCSVRQGDTEAFFGQGTRLTVV.